Sequencing of this T cell receptor beta chain was carried out in a study of blood T cell repertoires in COVID-19. Background on the study: Material from acute and convalescent COVID-19 was sourced from the United States, Italy and Spain.

This CDR3 comprises 13 residues. The V end was cut by 2 bases, the J end by 8 bases, with 12 bases between. The V gene's germline CDR1 is KGHSH and CDR2 LQKENI. This clone showed up just a few times. The study drew participants aged about 18 to 95 years from about two dozen US areas. This table comes from immunoSEQ multiplex PCR, and its TCRdb copy is limited to in-frame clones, with some not included. The sample lists around 330,000 clones, 85% occurring once. Sequenced sample: PBMCs or T cells enriched from blood (not recorded which). This receptor was taken from a woman in her twenties or thirties who had been exposed to COVID-19. V gene TRBV18 combines with J gene TRBJ1-1; D gene ambiguous. The CDR3 DNA reads TGTGCCAGCTCACCATTTGTGACGGAGGAAGCTTTCTTT. The encoded protein is CASSPFVTEEAFF.